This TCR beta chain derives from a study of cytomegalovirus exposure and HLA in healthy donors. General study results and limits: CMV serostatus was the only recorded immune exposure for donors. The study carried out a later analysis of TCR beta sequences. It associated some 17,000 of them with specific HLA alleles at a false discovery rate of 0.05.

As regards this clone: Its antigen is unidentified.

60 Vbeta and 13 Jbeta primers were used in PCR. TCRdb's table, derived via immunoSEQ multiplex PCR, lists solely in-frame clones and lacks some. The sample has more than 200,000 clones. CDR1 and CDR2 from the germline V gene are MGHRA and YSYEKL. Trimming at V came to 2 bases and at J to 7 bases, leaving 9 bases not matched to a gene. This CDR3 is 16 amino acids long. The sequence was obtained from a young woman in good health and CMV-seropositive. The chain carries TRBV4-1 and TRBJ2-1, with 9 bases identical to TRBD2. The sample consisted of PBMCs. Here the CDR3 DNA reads TGCGCCAGCAGCCAAAGTGGGCTAGCGGGAAAGAATGAGCAGTTCTTC. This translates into CASSQSGLAGKNEQFF.